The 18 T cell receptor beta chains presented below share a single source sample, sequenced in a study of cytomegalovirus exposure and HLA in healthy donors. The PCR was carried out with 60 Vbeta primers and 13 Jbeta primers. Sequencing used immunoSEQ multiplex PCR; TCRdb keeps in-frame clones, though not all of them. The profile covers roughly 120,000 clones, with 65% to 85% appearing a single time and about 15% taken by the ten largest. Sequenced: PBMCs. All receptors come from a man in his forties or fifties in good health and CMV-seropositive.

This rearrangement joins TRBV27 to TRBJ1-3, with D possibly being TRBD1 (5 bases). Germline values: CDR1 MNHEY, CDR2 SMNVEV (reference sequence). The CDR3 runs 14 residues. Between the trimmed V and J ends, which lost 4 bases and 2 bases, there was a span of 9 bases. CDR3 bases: TGTGCCAGCAGTTCCTGGGGGGCTGGAAACACCATATATTTT. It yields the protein CASSSWGAGNTIYF.

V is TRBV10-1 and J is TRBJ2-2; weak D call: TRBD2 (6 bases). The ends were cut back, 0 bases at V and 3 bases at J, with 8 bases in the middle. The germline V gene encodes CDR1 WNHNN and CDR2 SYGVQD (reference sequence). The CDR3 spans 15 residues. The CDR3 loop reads CASSESRGHTGELFF. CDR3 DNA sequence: TGCGCCAGCAGTGAGTCGCGGGGACACACCGGGGAGCTGTTTTTT.

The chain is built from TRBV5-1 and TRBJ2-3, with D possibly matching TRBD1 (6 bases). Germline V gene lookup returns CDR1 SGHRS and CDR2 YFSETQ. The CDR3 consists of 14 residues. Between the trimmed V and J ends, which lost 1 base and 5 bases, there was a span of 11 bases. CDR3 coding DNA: TGCGCCAGCAGCTTGTTTTCCAGGGGAGATACGCAGTATTTT. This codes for CASSLFSRGDTQYF.

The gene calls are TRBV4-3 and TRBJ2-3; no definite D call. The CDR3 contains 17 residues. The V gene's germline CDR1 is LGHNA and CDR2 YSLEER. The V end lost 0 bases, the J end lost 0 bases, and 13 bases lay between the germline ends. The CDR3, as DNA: TGCGCCAGCAGCCAAGATTCAGTATCCCCTAGCACAGATACGCAGTATTTT. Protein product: CASSQDSVSPSTDTQYF.

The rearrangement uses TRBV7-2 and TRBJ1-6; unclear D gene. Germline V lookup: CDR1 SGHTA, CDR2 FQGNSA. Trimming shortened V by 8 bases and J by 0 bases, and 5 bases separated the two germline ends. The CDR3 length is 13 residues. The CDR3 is CASGSSYNSPLHF. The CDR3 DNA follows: TGTGCCAGCGGCAGCTCCTATAATTCACCCCTCCACTTT.

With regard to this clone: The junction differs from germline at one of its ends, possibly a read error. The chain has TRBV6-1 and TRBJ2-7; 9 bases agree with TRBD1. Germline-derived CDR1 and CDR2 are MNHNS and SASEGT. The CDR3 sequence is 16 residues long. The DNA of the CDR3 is TGTGCCAGCAGTAAAGCCTTGGGACAGGGAACCTACGAGCAGTACTTC. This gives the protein CASSKALGQGTYEQYF.

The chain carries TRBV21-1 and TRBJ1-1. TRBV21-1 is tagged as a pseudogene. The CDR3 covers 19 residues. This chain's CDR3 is CASSKARPTSSQLNTEAFF. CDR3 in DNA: TGTGCCAGCAGCAAAGCTCGACCGACTTCGAGCCAGTTGAACACTGAAGCTTTCTTT.

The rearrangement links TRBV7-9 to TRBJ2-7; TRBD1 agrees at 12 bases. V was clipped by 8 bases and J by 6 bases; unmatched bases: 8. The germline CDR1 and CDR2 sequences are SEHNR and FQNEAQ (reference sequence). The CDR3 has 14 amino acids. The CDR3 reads CASATGTGGIEQYF. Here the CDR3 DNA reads TGTGCCAGCGCAACCGGGACAGGGGGCATCGAGCAGTACTTC. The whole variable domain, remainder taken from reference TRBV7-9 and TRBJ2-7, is DTGVSQNPRHKITKRGQNVTFRCDPISEHNRLYWYRQTLGQGPEFLTYFQNEAQLEKSRLLSDRFSAERPKGSFSTLEIQRTEQGDSAMYLCASATGTGGIEQYFGPGTRLTVT.

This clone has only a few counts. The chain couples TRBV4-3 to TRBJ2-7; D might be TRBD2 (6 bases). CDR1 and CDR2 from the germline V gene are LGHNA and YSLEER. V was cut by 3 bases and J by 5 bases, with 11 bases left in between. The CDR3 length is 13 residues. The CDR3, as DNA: TGCGCCAGCAGCCAGGCTCGCGGGGACGAGCAGTACTTC. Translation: CASSQARGDEQYF.

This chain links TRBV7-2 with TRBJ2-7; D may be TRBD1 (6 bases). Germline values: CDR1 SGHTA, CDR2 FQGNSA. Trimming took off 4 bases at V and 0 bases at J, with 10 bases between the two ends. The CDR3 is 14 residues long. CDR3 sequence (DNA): TGTGCCAGCAGCTACAGGACAGCCTCCTACGAGCAGTACTTC. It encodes CASSYRTASYEQYF.

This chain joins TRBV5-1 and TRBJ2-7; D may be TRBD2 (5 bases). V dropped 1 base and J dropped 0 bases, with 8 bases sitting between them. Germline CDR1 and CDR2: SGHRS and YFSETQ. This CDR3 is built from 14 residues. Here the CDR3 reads CASSLSGSSYEQYF. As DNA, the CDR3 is TGCGCCAGCAGCTTGTCGGGATCCTCCTACGAGCAGTACTTC.

DNA for the CDR3: TGTGCCACCAGTCCGTGGCAACCGAACACCGGGGAGCTGTTTTTT. Translation: CATSPWQPNTGELFF. This chain joins TRBV15 and TRBJ2-2; D is unresolved. The CDR3 is 15 residues long. With 6 bases removed from V and 0 bases from J, the gap between germline ends came to 11 bases. Germline CDR1 reads LNHNV; CDR2 reads YYDKDF (reference sequence).

Here the CDR3 reads CASSPRDRGKETQYF. The CDR3 DNA is TGTGCCAGCAGCCCGCGGGATAGGGGAAAAGAGACCCAGTACTTC. The genes are TRBV7-2 and TRBJ2-5, with D maybe TRBD2 (6 bases). The CDR3 totals 15 residues. Trimming shortened V by 5 bases and J by 3 bases, and 16 bases separated the two germline ends. Germline V lookup: CDR1 SGHTA, CDR2 FQGNSA.

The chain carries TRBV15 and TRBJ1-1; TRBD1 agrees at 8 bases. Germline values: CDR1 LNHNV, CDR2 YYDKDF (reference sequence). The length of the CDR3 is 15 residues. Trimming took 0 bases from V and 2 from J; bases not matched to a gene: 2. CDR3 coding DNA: TGTGCCACCAGCAGAGATACAGGGGGAAACACTGAAGCTTTCTTT. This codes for CATSRDTGGNTEAFF. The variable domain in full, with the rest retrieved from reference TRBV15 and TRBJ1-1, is DAMVIQNPRYQVTQFGKPVTLSCSQTLNHNVMYWYQQKSSQAPKLLFHYYDKDFNNEADTPDNFQSRRPNTSFCFLDIRSPGLGDTAMYLCATSRDTGGNTEAFFGQGTRLTVV.

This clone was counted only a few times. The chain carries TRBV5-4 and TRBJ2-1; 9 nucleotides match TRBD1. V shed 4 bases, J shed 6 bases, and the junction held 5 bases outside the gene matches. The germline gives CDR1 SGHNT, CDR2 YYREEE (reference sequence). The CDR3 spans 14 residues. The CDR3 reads CASSTGTGTNEQFF. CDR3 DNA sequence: TGTGCCAGCAGCACCGGGACAGGGACCAATGAGCAGTTCTTC.

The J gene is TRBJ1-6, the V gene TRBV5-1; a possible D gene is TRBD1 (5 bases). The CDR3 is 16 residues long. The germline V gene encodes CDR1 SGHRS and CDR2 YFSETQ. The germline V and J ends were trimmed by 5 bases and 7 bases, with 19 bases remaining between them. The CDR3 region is CASRPSLQEPNSPLHF. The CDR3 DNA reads TGCGCCAGCAGACCATCTCTACAGGAACCCAATTCACCCCTCCACTTT.

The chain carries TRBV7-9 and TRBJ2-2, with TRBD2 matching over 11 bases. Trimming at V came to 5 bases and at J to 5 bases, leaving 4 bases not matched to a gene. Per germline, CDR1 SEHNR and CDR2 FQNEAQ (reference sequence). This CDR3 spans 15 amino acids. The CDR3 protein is CASSGRLAGTGELFF. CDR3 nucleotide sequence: TGTGCCAGCAGCGGCCGACTAGCGGGAACCGGGGAGCTGTTTTTT.

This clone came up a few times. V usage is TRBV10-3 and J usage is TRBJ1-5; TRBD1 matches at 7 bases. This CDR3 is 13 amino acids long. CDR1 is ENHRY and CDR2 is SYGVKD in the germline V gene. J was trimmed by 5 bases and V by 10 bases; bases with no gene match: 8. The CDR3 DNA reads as TGTGCCACCCGGGACAGCCTCGATCAGCCCCAGCATTTT. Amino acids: CATRDSLDQPQHF.